The next 14 T cell receptor beta chains were all read from a single sample in a study of blood T cell repertoires in COVID-19. Method: immunoSEQ multiplex PCR; TCRdb's copy keeps in-frame clones and lacks some. The profile shows fewer than 200,000 clones, about 84% of them singletons. The sequenced material came from PBMCs or T cells enriched from blood (not recorded which). The receptors derive from a woman in her 40s with acute COVID-19.

V usage is TRBV24-1 and J usage is TRBJ2-2, with 14 bases lining up with TRBD2. The CDR3 contains 18 residues. The V gene's germline CDR1 is KGHDR and CDR2 SFDVKD. With V trimmed by 5 bases and J by 5 bases, 9 bases remained unmatched. This CDR3 reads CATSGAGTSGSLTGELFF. In DNA form, the CDR3 reads TGTGCCACCAGTGGGGCCGGGACTAGCGGGAGTCTAACCGGGGAGCTGTTTTTT.

This chain joins TRBV6-5 and TRBJ2-1; TRBD2 matches at 8 bases. CDR1 and CDR2 from the germline V gene are MNHEY and SVGAGI. The length of the CDR3 is 14 residues. V lost 6 bases and J lost 7; bases outside the gene matches: 8. Written as DNA, the CDR3 is TGTGCCAGCAGCCCCACGGGGGGGAAAAATGAGCAGTTCTTC. Amino acid sequence: CASSPTGGKNEQFF.

The genes are TRBV29-1 and TRBJ1-2; weak D call: TRBD1 (5 bases). The V and J ends lost 4 bases and 0 bases respectively, with 12 bases between them. The germline CDR1 and CDR2 sequences are SQVTM and ANQGSEA. The CDR3 runs 14 residues. The CDR3 loop is CSVVGRGANYGYTF. The CDR3 region has the DNA TGCAGCGTTGTAGGAAGGGGTGCTAACTATGGCTACACCTTC. Full variable domain (outside the CDR3, taken from reference TRBV29-1 and TRBJ1-2): SAVISQKPSRDICQRGTSLTIQCQVDSQVTMMFWYRQQPGQSLTLIATANQGSEATYESGFVIDKFPISRPNLTFSTLTVSNMSPEDSSIYLCSVVGRGANYGYTFGSGTRLTVV.

CDR3 bases: TGCGCCAGCAGCCGACTTTTTACTAGCGGATCAAATGAGCAGTTCTTC. It codes for CASSRLFTSGSNEQFF. V usage is TRBV4-1 and J usage is TRBJ2-1; 8 nucleotides agree with TRBD2. V lost 4 bases to trimming and J lost 7 bases; unmatched junction nucleotides: 12. This CDR3 is 16 amino acids long. Germline V gives CDR1 MGHRA, CDR2 YSYEKL.

V gene TRBV18 combines with J gene TRBJ2-1; 7 bases are a match to TRBD2. Trimming took 1 base from V and 6 from J; bases not matched to a gene: 12. Germline CDR1 is KGHSH and CDR2 is LQKENI. This CDR3 has 17 amino acids. Here the CDR3 reads CASSPRRGGPTFNEQFF. CDR3 coding DNA: TGTGCCAGCTCACCACGGCGCGGGGGACCCACCTTCAATGAGCAGTTCTTC.

V is TRBV2 and J is TRBJ2-1; 10 positions match TRBD2. The CDR3 spans 15 residues. Germline CDR1 is SNHLY and CDR2 is FYNNEI. V was clipped by 4 bases and J by 4 bases; unmatched bases: 4. The CDR3 spells CASSGAGGLYNEQFF. The DNA for the CDR3 is TGTGCCAGCAGTGGAGCGGGAGGGTTATACAATGAGCAGTTCTTC.

The chain couples TRBV11-2 to TRBJ2-1; 14 bases match TRBD2. The CDR3 contains 21 residues. CDR1 is SGHAT and CDR2 is FQNNGV in the germline V gene. V gave up 6 bases and J gave up 6 bases; unmatched junction bases: 22. CDR3 residues: CASSLERVTSGRANRLNEQFF. CDR3 bases: TGTGCCAGCAGTTTGGAGCGTGTGACTAGCGGGAGGGCCAATCGACTCAATGAGCAGTTCTTC.

The chain carries TRBV27 and TRBJ2-1; 11 bases agree with TRBD2. The V gene's germline CDR1 is MNHEY and CDR2 SMNVEV (reference sequence). Trimming at V came to 6 bases and at J to 0 bases, leaving 1 base not matched to a gene. The CDR3 spans 15 residues. In DNA, the CDR3 is TGTGCCAGCAGCACTAGCGGGAGCTCCTACAATGAGCAGTTCTTC. It codes for CASSTSGSSYNEQFF.

The V call is TRBV15, the J call TRBJ2-1; 7 nucleotides match TRBD2. CDR3 length: 14 amino acids. Germline-derived CDR1 and CDR2 are LNHNV and YYDKDF (reference sequence). V was pared by 4 bases and J by 2 bases, with 2 bases of the junction left unmatched. The CDR3 DNA sequence: TGTGCCACCAGCACGCTAGCGGCCTACAATGAGCAGTTCTTC. Its translation: CATSTLAAYNEQFF.

The chain couples TRBV7-9 to TRBJ1-1; D is possibly TRBD1 (5 bases). Trimming took 5 bases from V and 3 from J, leaving 16 bases between them. The germline V gene encodes CDR1 SEHNR and CDR2 FQNEAQ (reference sequence). The CDR3 has 15 amino acids. For the CDR3, the DNA is TGTGCCAGCAGCAGAGACAGCTGGCGAGACACTGAAGCTTTCTTT. Protein: CASSRDSWRDTEAFF.

J is TRBJ1-2 and V is TRBV18; 12 bases align to TRBD1. The V gene end was trimmed by 3 bases and the J gene end by 7 bases; junction bases not matched to a gene: 3. The CDR3 covers 14 residues. Germline CDR1 is KGHSH and CDR2 is LQKENI. The CDR3 region has the DNA TGTGCCAGCTCACCGGGACAGGGGGCAAGTGGCTACACCTTC. Protein sequence: CASSPGQGASGYTF.

As concerns this clone: Other DNA sequences in the same sample also yield this CDR3. This chain connects TRBV29-1 to TRBJ1-1; D remains ambiguous. V dropped 6 bases and J dropped 0 bases, with 5 bases sitting between them. Germline CDR1 SQVTM, CDR2 ANQGSEA. This CDR3 has 11 residues. CDR3 in DNA: TGCAGCGTGCGTCTGAACACTGAAGCTTTCTTT. This codes for CSVRLNTEAFF.

The chain joins TRBV29-1 to TRBJ1-2; 9 nucleotides agree with TRBD1. CDR1 and CDR2 (germline): SQVTM, ANQGSEA. This CDR3 is 13 amino acids long. V trimming: 6 bases; J trimming: 4 bases; junction bases outside the gene matches: 6. CDR3 amino acids: CSVEDRGIYGYTF. The DNA for the CDR3 is TGCAGCGTCGAGGACAGGGGTATCTATGGCTACACCTTC.

This clone was recorded once. The V gene is TRBV11-3, the J gene TRBJ1-1; 8 bases match TRBD1. The CDR3 covers 14 residues. Losses at the gene ends were 4 bases for V and 9 bases for J; bases not matched to a gene: 10. CDR1 and CDR2 from the germline V gene are SGHNT and YENEEA. The CDR3 reads CASSSPWDRTQAFF. The DNA of the CDR3 is TGTGCCAGCAGCTCCCCCTGGGACAGGACGCAAGCTTTCTTT. The variable domain in full, with the rest retrieved from reference TRBV11-3 and TRBJ1-1, is EAGVVQSPRYKIIEKKQPVAFWCNPISGHNTLYWYLQNLGQGPELLIRYENEEAVDDSQLPKDRFSAERLKGVDSTLKIQPAELGDSAVYLCASSSPWDRTQAFFGQGTRLTVV.